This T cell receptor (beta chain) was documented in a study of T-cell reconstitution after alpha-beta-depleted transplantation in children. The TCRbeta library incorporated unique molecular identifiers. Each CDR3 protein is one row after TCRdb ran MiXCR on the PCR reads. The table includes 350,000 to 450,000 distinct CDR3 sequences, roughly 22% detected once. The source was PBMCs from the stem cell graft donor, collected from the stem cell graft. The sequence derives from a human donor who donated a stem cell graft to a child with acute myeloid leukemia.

This CDR3 reads CASSEPGGPGEQYF. CDR3 nucleotide sequence: TGTGCCAGCAGTGAGCCGGGAGGGCCGGGTGAGCAGTACTTC. The V call is TRBV25-1, the J call TRBJ2-7, with 8 nucleotides matching TRBD2. Germline CDR1 reads MGHDK; CDR2 reads SYGVNS. The CDR3 runs 14 residues. V dropped 3 bases and J dropped 7; count of bases not matched to a gene: 8.